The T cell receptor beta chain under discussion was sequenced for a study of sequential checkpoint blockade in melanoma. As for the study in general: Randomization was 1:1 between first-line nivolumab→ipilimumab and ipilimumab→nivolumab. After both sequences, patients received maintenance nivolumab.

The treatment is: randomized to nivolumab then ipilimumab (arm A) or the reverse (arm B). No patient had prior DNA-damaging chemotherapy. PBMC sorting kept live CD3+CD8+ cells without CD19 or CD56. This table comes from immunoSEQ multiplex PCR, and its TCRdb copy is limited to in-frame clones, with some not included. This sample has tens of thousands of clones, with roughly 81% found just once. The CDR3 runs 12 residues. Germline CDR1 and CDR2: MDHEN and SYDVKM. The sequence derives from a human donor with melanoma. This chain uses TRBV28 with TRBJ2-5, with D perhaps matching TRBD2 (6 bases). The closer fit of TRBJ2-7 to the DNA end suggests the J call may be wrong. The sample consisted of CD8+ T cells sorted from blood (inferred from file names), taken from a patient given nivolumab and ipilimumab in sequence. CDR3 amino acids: CASTHGGSEQYF. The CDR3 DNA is TGTGCCAGCACCCACGGGGGATCCGAGCAGTACTTC.